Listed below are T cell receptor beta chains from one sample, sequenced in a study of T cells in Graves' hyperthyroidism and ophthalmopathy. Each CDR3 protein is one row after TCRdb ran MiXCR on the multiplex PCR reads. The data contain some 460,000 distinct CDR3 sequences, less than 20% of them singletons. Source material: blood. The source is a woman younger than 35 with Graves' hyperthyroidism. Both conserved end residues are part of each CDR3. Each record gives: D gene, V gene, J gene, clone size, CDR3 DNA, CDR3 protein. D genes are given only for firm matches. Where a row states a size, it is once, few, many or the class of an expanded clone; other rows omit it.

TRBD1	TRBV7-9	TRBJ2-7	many	TGTGCCAGCAGCTTGGGACAGCCCCCGTACGAGCAGTACTTC	CASSLGQPPYEQYF
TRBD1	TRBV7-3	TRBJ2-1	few	TGTGCCAGCAGCTTCGAGGGGGCCTCCTACAATGAGCAGTTCTTC	CASSFEGASYNEQFF
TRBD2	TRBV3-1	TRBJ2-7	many	TGTGCCAGCAGCCCGGGACTAGCGGCTTTAAGCTCCTACGAGCAGTACTTC	CASSPGLAALSSYEQYF
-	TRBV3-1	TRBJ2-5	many	TGTGCCAGCAGCCAAGGCCGACGTCTTGAGGATTTCCAAGAGACCCAGTACTTC	CASSQGRRLEDFQETQYF
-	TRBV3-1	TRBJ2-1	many	TGTGCCAGCAGCCAAGATTGGGTAACGGGGCTATGGAGTAATGAGCAGTTCTTC	CASSQDWVTGLWSNEQFF
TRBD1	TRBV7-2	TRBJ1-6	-	TGTGCCAGCAGCTCGACAGGGGCTATCAATTCACCCCTCCACTTT	CASSSTGAINSPLHF
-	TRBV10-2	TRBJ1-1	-	TGCGCCAGCAGTGAGTCGGGGGGAGAAGGCACTGAAGCTTTCTTT	CASSESGGEGTEAFF
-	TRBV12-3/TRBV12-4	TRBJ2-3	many	TGTGCCAGCAGTTTTAACAGCGGGACAGATACGCAGTATTTT	CASSFNSGTDTQYF
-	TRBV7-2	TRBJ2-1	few	TGTGCCAGCAGCCAAGAAGGGAGGTACTATGAGCAGTTCTTC	CASSQEGRYYEQFF
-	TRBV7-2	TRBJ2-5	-	TGTGCCAGCAGCTTCTTCTACCAAGAGACCCAGTACTTC	CASSFFYQETQYF
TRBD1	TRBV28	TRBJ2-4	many	TGTGCCAGCAGTGCCCCGGGACAGGGAGCCAAAAACATTCAGTACTTC	CASSAPGQGAKNIQYF
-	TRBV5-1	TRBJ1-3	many	TGCGCCAGCAGCTTGGGGCCAGAAAAGGACACCATATATTTT	CASSLGPEKDTIYF
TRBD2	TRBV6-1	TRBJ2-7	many	TGTGCCAGCAGTGAGAGACTAGCGGGAGCCTACGAGCAGTACTTC	CASSERLAGAYEQYF
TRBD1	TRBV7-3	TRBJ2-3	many	TGTGCCAGCAGCCTGACAGGGAGCACAGATACGCAGTATTTT	CASSLTGSTDTQYF
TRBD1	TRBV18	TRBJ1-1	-	TGTGCCAGCTCACTCTCGGACAGGGGAGCCACTGAAGCTTTCTTT	CASSLSDRGATEAFF
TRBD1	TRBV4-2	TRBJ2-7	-	TGTGCCAGCAGCCAAGATCATTCCGGACAGGGGGCCAAGCAGTACTTC	CASSQDHSGQGAKQYF
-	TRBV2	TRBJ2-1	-	TGTGCCAGCAGTGCATCGGGGGTCTTTTACAATGAGCAGTTCTTC	CASSASGVFYNEQFF
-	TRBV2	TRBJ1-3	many	TGTGCCAGCAGCATTAAAACGGGGAGCGGGAGTACCATATATTTT	CASSIKTGSGSTIYF
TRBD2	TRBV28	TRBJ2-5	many	TGTGCCAGCAGTCGGGGTAACGTACTAGCGGGAGGGCCTGAGACCCAGTACTTC	CASSRGNVLAGGPETQYF
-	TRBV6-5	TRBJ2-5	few	TGTGCCAGCAGTTACTCGCGGGCGGGGCAAGAGACCCAGTACTTC	CASSYSRAGQETQYF
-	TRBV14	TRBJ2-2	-	TGTGCCAGCAGCAGCCGCTGGATCGGGGAGCTGTTTTTT	CASSSRWIGELFF
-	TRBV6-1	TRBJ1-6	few	TGTGCCAGCAGCCTTCCGGGACGGTCACCCCTCCACTTT	CASSLPGRSPLHF
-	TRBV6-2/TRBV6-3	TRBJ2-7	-	TGTGCCAGCAGTGTAGCGGACGAGCAGTACTTC	CASSVADEQYF
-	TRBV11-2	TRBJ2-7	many	TGTGCCAGCAGCTGGGGTTCGATCGGCAACCCTATTGAGGAGCAGTACTTC	CASSWGSIGNPIEEQYF
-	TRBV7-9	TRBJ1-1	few	TGTTCAGGCCAGGACATGAACACTGAAGCTTTCTTT	CSGQDMNTEAFF
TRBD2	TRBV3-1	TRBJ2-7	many	TGTGCCAGCAGCCAAGGCGGTAGCGGGCCCTACGAGCAGTACTTC	CASSQGGSGPYEQYF
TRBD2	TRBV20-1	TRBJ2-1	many	TGCAGTGCGGAAGGGCGGGAGATCCTTACAGATGAGCAGTTCTTC	CSAEGREILTDEQFF
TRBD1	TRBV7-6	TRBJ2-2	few	TGTGCCAGCAGCGTGGGGACAGCTCTGAACACCGGGGAGCTGTTTTTT	CASSVGTALNTGELFF
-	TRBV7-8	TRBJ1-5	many	TGTGCCAGCAGCTTAATGAGGGCAGGGAGTCATCAGCCCCAGCATTTT	CASSLMRAGSHQPQHF
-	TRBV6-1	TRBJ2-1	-	TGTGCCAGCAGCCCCTCGATAAATGAGCAGTTCTTC	CASSPSINEQFF
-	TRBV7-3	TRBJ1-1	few	TGTGCCAGCAGCCTACCGACAGGCAGCGCTGAAGCTTTCTTT	CASSLPTGSAEAFF
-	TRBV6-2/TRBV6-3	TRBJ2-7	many	TGTGCCAGCAGTTACGGGCAGGGGATCTCCTACGAGCAGTACTTC	CASSYGQGISYEQYF
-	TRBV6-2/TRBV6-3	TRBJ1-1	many	TGTGCCAGCAGTTTTCGGGTAGGGATTGGTGAAGCTTTCTTT	CASSFRVGIGEAFF
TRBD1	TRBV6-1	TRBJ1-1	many	TGTGCCAGCAGCTTTATGAAGGGGCGGTGGGACAGGGGGTCTGAAGCTTTCTTT	CASSFMKGRWDRGSEAFF
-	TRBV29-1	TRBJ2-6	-	TGCAGCGCGGCGGGTCTCTCTGGGGCCAACGTCCTGACTTTC	CSAAGLSGANVLTF
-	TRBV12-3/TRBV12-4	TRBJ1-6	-	TGTGCCAGCAGTTTAGGCCCGGGGGCTTCACCCCTCCACTTT	CASSLGPGASPLHF
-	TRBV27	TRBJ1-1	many	TGTGCCAGCAGTTCCCCTTCCGGGGTCTCTGAAGCTTTCTTT	CASSSPSGVSEAFF
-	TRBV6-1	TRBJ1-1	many	TGTGCCAGCCATCAGAACACTGAAGCTTTCTTT	CASHQNTEAFF
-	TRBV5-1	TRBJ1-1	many	TGCGCCAGCAGTCTCCGGACAGCAAGGAACACTGAAGCTTTCTTT	CASSLRTARNTEAFF
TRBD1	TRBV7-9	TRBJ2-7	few	TGTGCCAGCAGCCGGGGGTCAACAGGGGGCGAGCGGAGGACCTACGAGCAGTACTTC	CASSRGSTGGERRTYEQYF
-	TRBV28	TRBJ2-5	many	TGTGCCAGCAGTCCGTGGACGGCGGGGACGGGGGAGACCCAGTACTTC	CASSPWTAGTGETQYF
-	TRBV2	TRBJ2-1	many	TGTGCCAGCAGTGAATGCGTGGGACCAGGGTGTGAGCAGTTCTTC	CASSECVGPGCEQFF
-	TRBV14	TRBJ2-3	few	TGTGCCAGCAGCCAGGGGTTTCGCGGGGGCCTCGGCGGTACGCAGTATTTT	CASSQGFRGGLGGTQYF
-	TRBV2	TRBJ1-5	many	TGTGCCAGCAGTACGGACGGTAGCAATCAGCCCCAGCATTTT	CASSTDGSNQPQHF
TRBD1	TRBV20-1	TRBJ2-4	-	TGCAGTGCTCAAGTAGCTGGACAGGGAAGGGGAAACATTCAGTACTTC	CSAQVAGQGRGNIQYF
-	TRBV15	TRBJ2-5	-	TGTGCCACCAGCAAGTACAGGGTCGGGGAGACCCAGTACTTC	CATSKYRVGETQYF
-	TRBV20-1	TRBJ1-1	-	TGCAGTGCTAGTTGGGCGGCTGAAGCTTTCTTT	CSASWAAEAFF